This is a list of T cell receptor beta chains from one sample in a study of T-cell reconstitution after alpha-beta-depleted transplantation in children. MiXCR, applied by TCRdb to the PCR reads, yields one record per CDR3 protein. This sample has about 500,000 distinct CDR3 sequences, with around a third found just once. Sequenced material: PBMCs from the stem cell graft donor, taken from the stem cell graft. The origin of the receptors is a human donor who donated a stem cell graft to a child with aplastic anemia. Each CDR3 is given with its conserved first and last residue. The D gene is left open where the match is weak. Not all rows give a size; the values are once, few, many and, for expanded clones, a class.

v_gene	abundance	j_gene	d_gene	CDR3nt	CDR3aa
TRBV3-1	-	TRBJ1-2	TRBD1	TGTGCCAGCAGCCAAGTACTGACAGGGGCTAACTATGGCTACACCTTC	CASSQVLTGANYGYTF
TRBV7-9	-	TRBJ2-7	TRBD1	TGTGCCAGCAGCCCGCCCCGGACAGGCCTATCCTACGAGCAGTACTTC	CASSPPRTGLSYEQYF
TRBV7-2	once	TRBJ1-2	TRBD1	TGTGCCAGCAGCTTAAGTCCGGTACAGGGGCACGGCTACACCTTC	CASSLSPVQGHGYTF
TRBV11-1	few	TRBJ2-1	TRBD1	TGTGCCAGCAGCTTAGTGGACAGGACCTACAAAAGGGGGAGCAATGAGCAGTTCTTC	CASSLVDRTYKRGSNEQFF
TRBV11-2	-	TRBJ1-2	TRBD1	TGTGCCAGCAGCTTAGAAATGCAGGGGACAGCCAACTATGGCTACACCTTC	CASSLEMQGTANYGYTF
TRBV7-2	-	TRBJ2-1	-	TGTGCCAGCAGGCAAGACGCCGGAACCTACAATGAGCAGTTCTTC	CASRQDAGTYNEQFF
TRBV12-5	few	TRBJ1-2	-	TGTGCTAGTAGTTCAGGGGTTCTCTATGGCTACACCTTC	CASSSGVLYGYTF
TRBV9	-	TRBJ1-4	-	TGTGCCAGCAGCCCGGAGGGTCTGGCCCATGAAAAACTGTTTTTT	CASSPEGLAHEKLFF
TRBV29-1	-	TRBJ2-2	-	TGCAGCGTCGCACAACAGGGAGGGGTGAACACCGGGGAGCTGTTTTTT	CSVAQQGGVNTGELFF
TRBV12-3/TRBV12-4	-	TRBJ1-1	-	TGTGCCAGCAGTTTAGGGCGGGTTGGGTATACTGAAGCTTTCTTT	CASSLGRVGYTEAFF